The entry below gives a single T cell receptor (beta chain) sequence along with its context. These data belong to a study of blood T cells in healthy people across ages. Germline CDR1 and CDR2: LGHNA and YSLEER. Trimming took off 0 bases at V and 7 bases at J, with 25 bases between the two ends. This CDR3 has 18 amino acids. Alongside a J-beta primer mix, a sample-barcoded 5' primer served in a second PCR lasting roughly 6 to 11 cycles. Each cDNA was tagged by a template-switch adaptor containing 12 random nucleotides. Per-sample output comprised a minimum of 3 million paired-end reads containing CDR3. Via MiXCR, TCRdb re-called the 5' RACE reads, giving one row per CDR3 protein. The sample lists around 1,500,000 distinct CDR3 sequences; over 25% were seen once.

The sequencing input was blood. The TCR comes from a young woman in good health. The chain carries TRBV4-3 and TRBJ2-7; maybe TRBD1 (7 bases). CDR3 residues: CASSQDPGGLLSYNEQYF. As DNA, the CDR3 is TGCGCCAGCAGCCAAGATCCAGGGGGACTCTTGTCCTACAATGAGCAGTACTTC.